The present entry profiles one TCR beta chain with its context. Its antigen remains unidentified. The sample belongs to a study of shared clonotypes between healthy human individuals. The study, taken as a whole, reports: Some naive CD4 clonotypes, roughly 4.5%, turned up in common across four donors. Across subsets, estimated richness was generally greater for naive than for memory populations.

Generated by immunoSEQ multiplex PCR, the TCRdb table keeps only in-frame clones and is missing some. This sample carries over a million clones, around 97% of them seen once, and the ten largest clones take approximately 1.2%. Per germline, CDR1 SGDLS and CDR2 YYNGEE. The CDR3 is made up of 17 amino acids. V was shortened by 0 bases and J by 4 bases, with 17 bases between the two germline ends. This chain connects TRBV9 to TRBJ2-1; possible D gene TRBD1, 7 bases. The sample consisted of naive CD4+ T cells sorted from blood. Subset noted: CD45RA+ positively selected. The receptor's source is a man in his thirties or forties in good health. As DNA, the CDR3 is TGTGCCAGCAGCGTAGGATGGGGGGACAGACCTTACAATGAGCAGTTCTTC. Translation: CASSVGWGDRPYNEQFF.